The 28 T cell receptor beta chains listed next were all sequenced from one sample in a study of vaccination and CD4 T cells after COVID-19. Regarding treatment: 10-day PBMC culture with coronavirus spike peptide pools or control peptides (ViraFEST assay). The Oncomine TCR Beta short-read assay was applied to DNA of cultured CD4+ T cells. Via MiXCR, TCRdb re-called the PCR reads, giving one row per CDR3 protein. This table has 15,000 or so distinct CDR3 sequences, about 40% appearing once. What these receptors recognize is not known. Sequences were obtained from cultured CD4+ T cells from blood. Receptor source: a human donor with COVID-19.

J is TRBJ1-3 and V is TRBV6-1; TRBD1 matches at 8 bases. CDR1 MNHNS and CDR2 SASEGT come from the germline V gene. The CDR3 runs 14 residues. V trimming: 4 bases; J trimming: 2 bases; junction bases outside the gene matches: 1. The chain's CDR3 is CASSVRGPGNTIYF. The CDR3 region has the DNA TGTGCCAGCAGTGTCAGGGGGCCTGGAAACACCATATATTTT.

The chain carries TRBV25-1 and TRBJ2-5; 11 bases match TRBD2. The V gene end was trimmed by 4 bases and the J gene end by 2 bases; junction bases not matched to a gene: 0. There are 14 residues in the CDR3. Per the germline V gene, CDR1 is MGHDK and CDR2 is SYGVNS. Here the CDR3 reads CASSVAGGQETQYF. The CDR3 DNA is TGTGCCAGCAGTGTAGCGGGGGGGCAAGAGACCCAGTACTTC.

CDR3 coding DNA: TGTGCCAGCAGAGTACTAGCGGGGGGGCAAGATACGCAGTATTTT. Encoded protein: CASRVLAGGQDTQYF. The chain carries TRBV6-1 and TRBJ2-3; 13 nucleotides line up with TRBD2. Germline CDR1 and CDR2: MNHNS and SASEGT. The CDR3 contains 15 residues. Trimming cost V 6 bases and J 5 bases; bases outside gene matches: 5.

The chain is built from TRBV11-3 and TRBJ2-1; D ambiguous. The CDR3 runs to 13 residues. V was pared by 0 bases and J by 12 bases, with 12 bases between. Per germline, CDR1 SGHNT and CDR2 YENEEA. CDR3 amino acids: CASSLDRPSGQFF. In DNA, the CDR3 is TGTGCCAGCAGCTTAGACCGCCCTTCTGGGCAGTTCTTC.

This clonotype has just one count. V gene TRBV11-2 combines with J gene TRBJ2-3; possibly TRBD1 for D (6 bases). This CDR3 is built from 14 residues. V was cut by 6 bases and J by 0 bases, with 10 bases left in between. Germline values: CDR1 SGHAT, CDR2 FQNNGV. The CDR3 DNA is TGTGCCAGCAGTCTTACAGGGAGCACAGATACGCAGTATTTT. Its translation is CASSLTGSTDTQYF.

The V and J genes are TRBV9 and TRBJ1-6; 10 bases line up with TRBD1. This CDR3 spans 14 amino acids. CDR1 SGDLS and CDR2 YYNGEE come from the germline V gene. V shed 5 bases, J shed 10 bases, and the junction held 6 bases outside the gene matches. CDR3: CASSATGGGSPLHF. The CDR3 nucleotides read TGTGCCAGCAGTGCGACAGGGGGCGGGTCACCCCTCCACTTT.

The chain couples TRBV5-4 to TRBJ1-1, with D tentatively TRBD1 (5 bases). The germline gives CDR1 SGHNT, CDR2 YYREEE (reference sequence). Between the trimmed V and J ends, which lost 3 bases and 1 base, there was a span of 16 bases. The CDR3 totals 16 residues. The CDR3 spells CASSSLAGRSNTEAFF. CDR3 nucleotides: TGTGCCAGCAGCTCACTCGCGGGACGATCGAACACTGAAGCTTTCTTT.

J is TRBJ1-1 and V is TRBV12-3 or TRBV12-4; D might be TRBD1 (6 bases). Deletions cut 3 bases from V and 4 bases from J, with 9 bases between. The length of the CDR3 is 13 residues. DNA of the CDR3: TGTGCCAGCAGTTTTGGCAGGGGCACTGAAGCTTTCTTT. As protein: CASSFGRGTEAFF.

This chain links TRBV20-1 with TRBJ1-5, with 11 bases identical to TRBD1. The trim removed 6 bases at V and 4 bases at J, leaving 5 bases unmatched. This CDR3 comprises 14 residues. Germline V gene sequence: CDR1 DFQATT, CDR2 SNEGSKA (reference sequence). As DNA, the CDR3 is TGCAGTGCCCCTGGGACAGGGGGAAATCAGCCCCAGCATTTT. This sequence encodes CSAPGTGGNQPQHF.

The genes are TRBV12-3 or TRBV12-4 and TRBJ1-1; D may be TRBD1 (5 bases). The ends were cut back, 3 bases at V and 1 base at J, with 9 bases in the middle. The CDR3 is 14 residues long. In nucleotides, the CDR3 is TGTGCCAGCAGTTTTAGGCAGGGGAACACTGAAGCTTTCTTT. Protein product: CASSFRQGNTEAFF.

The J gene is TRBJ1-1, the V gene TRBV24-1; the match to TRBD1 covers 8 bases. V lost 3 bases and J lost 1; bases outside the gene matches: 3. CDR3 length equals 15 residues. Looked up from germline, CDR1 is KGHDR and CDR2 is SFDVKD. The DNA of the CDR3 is TGTGCCACCAGTGATACCACAGGGGGGAACACTGAAGCTTTCTTT. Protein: CATSDTTGGNTEAFF.

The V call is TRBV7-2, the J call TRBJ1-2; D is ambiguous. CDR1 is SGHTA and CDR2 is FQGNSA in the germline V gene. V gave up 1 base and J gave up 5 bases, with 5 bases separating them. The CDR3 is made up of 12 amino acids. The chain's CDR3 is CASSLEPYGYTF. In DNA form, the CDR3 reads TGTGCCAGCAGCTTAGAACCGTATGGCTACACCTTC.

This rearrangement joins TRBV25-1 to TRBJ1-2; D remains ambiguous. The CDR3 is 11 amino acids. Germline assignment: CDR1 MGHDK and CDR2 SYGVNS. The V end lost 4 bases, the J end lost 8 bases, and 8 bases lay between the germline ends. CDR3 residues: CASSGLYGYTF. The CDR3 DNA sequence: TGTGCCAGCAGTGGGCTTTACGGCTACACCTTC.

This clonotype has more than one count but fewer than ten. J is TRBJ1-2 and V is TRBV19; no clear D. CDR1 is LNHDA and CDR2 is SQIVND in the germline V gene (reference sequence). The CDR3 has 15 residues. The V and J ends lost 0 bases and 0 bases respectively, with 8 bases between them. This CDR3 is CASSIDRQANYGYTF. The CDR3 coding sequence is TGTGCCAGTAGTATAGATCGTCAGGCTAACTATGGCTACACCTTC.

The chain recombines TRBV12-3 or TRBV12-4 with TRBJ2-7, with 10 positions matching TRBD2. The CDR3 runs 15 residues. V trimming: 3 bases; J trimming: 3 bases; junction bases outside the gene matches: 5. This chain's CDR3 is CASSLLSGGVYEQYF. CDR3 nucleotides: TGTGCCAGCAGTTTGTTAAGCGGGGGGGTCTACGAGCAGTACTTC.

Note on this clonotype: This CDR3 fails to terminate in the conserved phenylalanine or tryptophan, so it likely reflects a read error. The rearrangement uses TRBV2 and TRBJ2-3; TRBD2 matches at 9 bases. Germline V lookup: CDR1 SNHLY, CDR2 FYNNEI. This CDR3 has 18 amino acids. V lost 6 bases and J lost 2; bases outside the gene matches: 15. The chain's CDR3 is CASSVPSGTSLDTDTQYS. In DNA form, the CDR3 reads TGTGCCAGCAGCGTACCAAGTGGGACTAGCCTTGACACAGATACGCAGTATTCT.

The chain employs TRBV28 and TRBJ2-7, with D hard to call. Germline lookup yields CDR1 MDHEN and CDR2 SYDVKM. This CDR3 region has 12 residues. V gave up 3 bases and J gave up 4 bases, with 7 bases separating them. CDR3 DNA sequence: TGTGCCAGCAGTTTGGGCATGTACGAGCAGTACTTC. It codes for CASSLGMYEQYF.

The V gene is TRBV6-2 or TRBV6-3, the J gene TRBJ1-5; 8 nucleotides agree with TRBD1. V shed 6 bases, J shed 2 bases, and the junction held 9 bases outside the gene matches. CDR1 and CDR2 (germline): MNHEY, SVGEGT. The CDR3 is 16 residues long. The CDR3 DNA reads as TGTGCCAGCAGACCTGAGGACAGGGTGGGCAATCAGCCCCAGCATTTT. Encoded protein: CASRPEDRVGNQPQHF.

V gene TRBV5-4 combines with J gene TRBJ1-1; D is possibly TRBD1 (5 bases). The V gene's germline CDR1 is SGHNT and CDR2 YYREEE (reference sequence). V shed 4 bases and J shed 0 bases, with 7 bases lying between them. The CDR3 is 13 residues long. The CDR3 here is CASSPRVNTEAFF. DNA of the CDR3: TGTGCCAGCAGCCCCAGGGTGAACACTGAAGCTTTCTTT.

The CDR3 DNA is TGTGCCAGCAGTGCTGACAGCCCGAGTAATTCACCCCTCCACTTT. Translation: CASSADSPSNSPLHF. The V call is TRBV6-1, the J call TRBJ1-6; maybe TRBD1 (5 bases). Trimming stripped 4 bases from V and 6 bases from J, with 13 bases between. Germline CDR1 reads MNHNS; CDR2 reads SASEGT. The CDR3 loop spans 15 amino acids.

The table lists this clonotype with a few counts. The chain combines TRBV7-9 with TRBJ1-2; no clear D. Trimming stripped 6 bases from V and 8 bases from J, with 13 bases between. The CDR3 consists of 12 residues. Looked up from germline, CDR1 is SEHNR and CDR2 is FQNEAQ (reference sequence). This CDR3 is CASSLDAQGYTF. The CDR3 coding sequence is TGTGCCAGCAGTCTGGACGCACAGGGCTACACCTTC.

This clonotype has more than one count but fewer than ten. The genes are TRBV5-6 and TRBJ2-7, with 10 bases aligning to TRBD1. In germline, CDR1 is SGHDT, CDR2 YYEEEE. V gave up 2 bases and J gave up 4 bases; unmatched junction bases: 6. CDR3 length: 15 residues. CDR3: CASSFRQGAGYEQYF. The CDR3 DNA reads TGTGCCAGCAGCTTCCGACAGGGGGCAGGGTACGAGCAGTACTTC.

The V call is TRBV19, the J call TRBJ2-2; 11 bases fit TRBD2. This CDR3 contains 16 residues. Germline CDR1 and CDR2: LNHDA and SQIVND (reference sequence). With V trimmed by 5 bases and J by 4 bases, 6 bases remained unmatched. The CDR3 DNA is TGTGCCAGTAGTGTCCTAGCGGGGGGAACCACCGGGGAGCTGTTTTTT. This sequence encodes CASSVLAGGTTGELFF.

CDR3 sequence reads: CASSSLGGGELFF. DNA of the CDR3: TGTGCCAGTAGTTCGCTCGGCGGCGGGGAGCTGTTTTTT. V usage is TRBV19 and J usage is TRBJ2-2; D call uncertain. Germline values: CDR1 LNHDA, CDR2 SQIVND (reference sequence). The CDR3 consists of 13 residues. Trimming took off 5 bases at V and 7 bases at J, with 11 bases between the two ends.

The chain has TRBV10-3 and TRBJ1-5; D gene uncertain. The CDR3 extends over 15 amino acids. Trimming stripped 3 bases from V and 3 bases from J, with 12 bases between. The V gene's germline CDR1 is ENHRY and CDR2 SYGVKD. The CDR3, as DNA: TGTGCCATCAGTGAACCCGGACTGCTCAATCAGCCCCAGCATTTT. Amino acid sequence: CAISEPGLLNQPQHF.

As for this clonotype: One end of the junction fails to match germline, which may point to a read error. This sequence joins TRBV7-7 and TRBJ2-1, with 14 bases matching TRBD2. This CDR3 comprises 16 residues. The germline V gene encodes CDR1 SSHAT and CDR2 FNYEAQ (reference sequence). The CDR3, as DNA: TGTGCTAGCAGCCACCAGACTAGCGGGGGGGCACATGAGCAGTTCTTC. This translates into CASSHQTSGGAHEQFF.

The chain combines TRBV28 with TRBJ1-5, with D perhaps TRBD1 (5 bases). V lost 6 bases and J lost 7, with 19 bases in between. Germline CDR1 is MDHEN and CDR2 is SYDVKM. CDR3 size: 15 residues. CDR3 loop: CASSHSVQGKQPQHF. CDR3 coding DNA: TGTGCCAGCAGCCATTCCGTCCAGGGAAAACAGCCCCAGCATTTT.

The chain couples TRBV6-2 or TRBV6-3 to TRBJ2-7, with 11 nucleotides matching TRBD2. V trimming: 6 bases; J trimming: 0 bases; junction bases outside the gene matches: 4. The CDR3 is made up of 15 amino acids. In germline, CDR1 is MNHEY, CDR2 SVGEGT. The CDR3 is CASSTTSGGSYEQYF. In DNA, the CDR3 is TGTGCCAGCAGCACCACTAGCGGGGGCTCCTACGAGCAGTACTTC.